This T cell receptor (beta chain) was identified during a study of cytomegalovirus exposure and HLA in healthy donors. Study background: The roughly 110 validation repertoires were produced on the same platform as the 670 or so repertoires of the first cohort. This was reported in a later analysis.

As regards this clone: What it binds is not known.

Trimming shortened V by 0 bases and J by 5 bases, and 13 bases separated the two germline ends. The germline CDR1 and CDR2 sequences are MNHEY and SVGAGI. The CDR3 is 15 amino acids. General study results and limits: Researchers counted around 160 TCR beta chains as cytomegalovirus-associated. The authors confirmed in vitro that a few CMV-associated chains were specific for CMV antigens.

The table came from immunoSEQ multiplex PCR; TCRdb's copy has only in-frame clones and leaves some out. The sample lists tens of thousands of clones, roughly nine tenths occurring once. The rearrangement links TRBV6-5 to TRBJ1-2; D not resolved. The sequenced sample was PBMCs. The sequence was collected from a woman under 30 in good health and CMV-seronegative. CDR3 coding DNA: TGTGCCAGCAGTTACTCGACATCCCAAGGTTATGGCTACACCTTC. It encodes CASSYSTSQGYGYTF.